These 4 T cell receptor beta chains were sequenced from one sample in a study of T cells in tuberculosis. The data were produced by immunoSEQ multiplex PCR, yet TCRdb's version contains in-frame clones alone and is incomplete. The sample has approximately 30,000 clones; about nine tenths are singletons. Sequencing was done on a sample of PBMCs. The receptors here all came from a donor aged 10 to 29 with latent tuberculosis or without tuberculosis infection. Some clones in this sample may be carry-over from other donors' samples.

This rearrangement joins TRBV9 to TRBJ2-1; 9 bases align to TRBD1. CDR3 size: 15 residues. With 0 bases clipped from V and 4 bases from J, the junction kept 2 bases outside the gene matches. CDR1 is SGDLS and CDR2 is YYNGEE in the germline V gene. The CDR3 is CASSVGDREYNEQFF. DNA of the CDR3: TGTGCCAGCAGCGTAGGGGACAGGGAATACAATGAGCAGTTCTTC. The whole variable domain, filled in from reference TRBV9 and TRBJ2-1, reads DSGVTQTPKHLITATGQRVTLRCSPRSGDLSVYWYQQSLDQGLQFLIQYYNGEERAKGNILERFSAQQFPDLHSELNLSSLELGDSALYFCASSVGDREYNEQFFGPGTRLTVL.

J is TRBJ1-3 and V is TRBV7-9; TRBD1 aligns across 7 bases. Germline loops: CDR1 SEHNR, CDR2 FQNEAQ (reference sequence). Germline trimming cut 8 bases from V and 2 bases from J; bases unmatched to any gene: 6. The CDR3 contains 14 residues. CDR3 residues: CASERGLAGNTIYF. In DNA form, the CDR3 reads TGTGCCAGCGAGAGGGGGCTGGCTGGAAACACCATATATTTT.

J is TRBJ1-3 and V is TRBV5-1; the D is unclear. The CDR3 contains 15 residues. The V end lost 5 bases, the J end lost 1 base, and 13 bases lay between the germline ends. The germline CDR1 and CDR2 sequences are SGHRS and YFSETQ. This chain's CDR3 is CASRSTPESGNTIYF. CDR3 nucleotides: TGCGCCAGCAGGTCTACCCCCGAATCTGGAAACACCATATATTTT.

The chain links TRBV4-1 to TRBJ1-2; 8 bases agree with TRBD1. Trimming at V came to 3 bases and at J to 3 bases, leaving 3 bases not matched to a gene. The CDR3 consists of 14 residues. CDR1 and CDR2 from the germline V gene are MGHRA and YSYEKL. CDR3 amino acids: CASSQTGADYGYTF. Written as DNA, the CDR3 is TGCGCCAGCAGCCAGACAGGGGCGGACTATGGCTACACCTTC.